These 10 T cell receptor beta chains were all obtained from the same sample, sequenced in a study of blood T cell repertoires in COVID-19. TCRdb's table, derived via immunoSEQ multiplex PCR, lists solely in-frame clones and lacks some. The table records approximately 360,000 clones, 90% of them present only once. Sequencing input: peripheral blood. These receptors originate from a man aged 18-30 years with active or convalescent COVID-19.

V and J are TRBV6-2 or TRBV6-3 and TRBJ1-2, with TRBD1 matching over 11 bases. Germline loops: CDR1 MNHEY, CDR2 SVGEGT. The CDR3 consists of 19 residues. The J segment lost 3 bases and the V segment lost 2 bases, leaving 14 bases of the junction unmatched. As DNA, the CDR3 is TGTGCCAGCAGTTACCGAACCCGGGACAGGGGGGTTCCCGACTATGGCTACACCTTC. Translated: CASSYRTRDRGVPDYGYTF.

This sequence joins TRBV15 and TRBJ2-3; D possibly corresponds to TRBD1 (5 bases). The length of the CDR3 is 14 residues. Germline CDR1 reads LNHNV; CDR2 reads YYDKDF (reference sequence). Deletions cut 0 bases from V and 4 bases from J, with 8 bases between. CDR3 sequence reads: CATSRETGADTQYF. CDR3 sequence (DNA): TGTGCCACCAGCAGAGAAACAGGTGCAGATACGCAGTATTTT.

This clone has only a few counts. V is TRBV7-2 and J is TRBJ2-7; 11 bases map to TRBD2. Germline V gene sequence: CDR1 SGHTA, CDR2 FQGNSA. The CDR3 runs 16 residues. Trimming removed 0 bases from V and 7 bases from J; junction bases left unmatched: 8. CDR3 DNA sequence: TGTGCCAGCAGCTTAGCCGCTACTAGCGGGAGTCAAGAGCAGTACTTC. Translating gives CASSLAATSGSQEQYF.

The chain links TRBV29-1 to TRBJ2-7; TRBD2 agrees at 10 bases. The germline V gene has CDR1 SQVTM and CDR2 ANQGSEA. The CDR3 is 12 residues long. The V gene end was trimmed by 7 bases and the J gene end by 7 bases; junction bases not matched to a gene: 7. The CDR3 bases are TGCAGCGCCAGCGGGAGGGCGGGAGAGCAGTACTTC. It encodes CSASGRAGEQYF.

The genes are TRBV27 and TRBJ2-1; tentative D call: TRBD2 (5 bases). The CDR3 is 13 residues long. V dropped 5 bases and J dropped 9 bases, with 14 bases sitting between them. Germline values: CDR1 MNHEY, CDR2 SMNVEV (reference sequence). The CDR3 loop is CASSKVLEAEQFF. The CDR3 nucleotides are TGTGCCAGCAGTAAAGTTTTGGAGGCTGAGCAGTTCTTC.

V gene TRBV4-2 combines with J gene TRBJ2-5, with 9 bases identical to TRBD1. This CDR3 has 14 amino acids. Germline assignment: CDR1 LGHNA and CDR2 YNFKEQ. Losses at the gene ends were 1 base for V and 4 bases for J; bases not matched to a gene: 1. The CDR3 loop is CASSQATGGETQYF. Written as DNA, the CDR3 is TGTGCCAGCAGCCAAGCGACAGGGGGAGAGACCCAGTACTTC.

V usage is TRBV5-6 and J usage is TRBJ1-5; possible D gene TRBD1, 5 bases. V was clipped by 0 bases and J by 2 bases, with 12 bases between them. CDR1 and CDR2 from the germline V gene are SGHDT and YYEEEE. CDR3 length: 16 residues. CDR3 in amino acids: CASSLAGRNGNQPQHF. CDR3 DNA: TGTGCCAGCAGCTTGGCAGGGAGGAATGGCAATCAGCCCCAGCATTTT.

The rearrangement links TRBV4-1 to TRBJ2-1; 7 nucleotides match TRBD2. Germline assignment: CDR1 MGHRA and CDR2 YSYEKL. CDR3 size: 15 residues. V lost 3 bases, J lost 5 bases, and 7 bases stayed unmatched. The CDR3 coding sequence is TGCGCCAGCAGCCACGCGGGGGACGGACACAATGAGCAGTTCTTC. Protein: CASSHAGDGHNEQFF.

This clone was found once. The genes are TRBV6-2 or TRBV6-3 and TRBJ2-5, with D perhaps matching TRBD2 (6 bases). The CDR3 has 13 amino acids. With 5 bases removed from V and 5 bases from J, the gap between germline ends came to 12 bases. Germline assignment: CDR1 MNHEY and CDR2 SVGEGT. CDR3 bases: TGTGCCAGCAGTGCCAGACTAGGGGAGACCCAGTACTTC. Protein product: CASSARLGETQYF.

There are a few counts of this clone. The rearrangement joins TRBV7-6 to TRBJ1-2; 10 bases align to TRBD1. This CDR3 comprises 17 residues. Germline V gene lookup returns CDR1 SGHVS and CDR2 FNYEAQ. The J segment lost 4 bases and the V segment lost 6 bases, leaving 14 bases of the junction unmatched. CDR3 loop: CASSYNPGTGAGYGYTF. CDR3 DNA: TGTGCCAGCAGTTACAACCCCGGGACAGGGGCGGGCTATGGCTACACCTTC.